The 25 T cell receptor beta chains reported below all come from one sample, sequenced in a study of vaccination effects on CD4 cells after COVID-19. A 10-day culture period preceded the isolation of CD4+ T cells. Libraries were prepared by immunoSEQ multiplex PCR; TCRdb keeps only in-frame clonotypes and omits some of them. The data contain more than 45,000 clones, 76% of them singletons. These receptors have no identified antigens. The source material was CD4+ T cells from PBMCs cultured without peptide, sampled before COVID-19 vaccination. These receptor sequences come from a human donor who had a prior SARS-CoV-2 infection.

This clone occurred a few times. V usage is TRBV2 and J usage is TRBJ1-1; TRBD1 agrees at 8 bases. Germline V gene data show CDR1 as SNHLY and CDR2 as FYNNEI. The CDR3 totals 14 residues. V gave up 7 bases and J gave up 0 bases; unmatched junction bases: 4. CDR3 nucleotides: TGTGCCAGCAACTCAGGGGGCCTGAACACTGAAGCTTTCTTT. Translated, it gives CASNSGGLNTEAFF.

The rearrangement joins TRBV11-2 to TRBJ1-2; D perhaps matches TRBD1 (6 bases). V was cut by 5 bases and J by 5 bases, with 12 bases left in between. This CDR3 is built from 13 residues. CDR1 SGHAT and CDR2 FQNNGV come from the germline V gene. CDR3 DNA sequence: TGTGCCAGCAGCCCGAGGACAGCGTATGGCTACACCTTC. Its translation is CASSPRTAYGYTF.

This chain connects TRBV29-1 to TRBJ2-7; tentatively, D is TRBD1 or TRBD2 (5 bases each). Per germline, CDR1 SQVTM and CDR2 ANQGSEA. This CDR3 is 11 amino acids long. The V end was cut by 5 bases, the J end by 9 bases, with 14 bases between. CDR3 protein: CSVSDGTLQYF. CDR3 coding DNA: TGCAGCGTTTCAGATGGGACCTTGCAGTACTTC.

The chain carries TRBV3-1 (or the pseudogene TRBV3-2) and TRBJ1-4; 8 bases agree with TRBD1. J gave up 7 bases and V 1 base, and 5 bases lay outside the gene matches. There are 15 residues in the CDR3. The germline CDR1 and CDR2 sequences are LGHDT and YNNKEL (reference sequence). The CDR3 DNA reads as TGTGCCAGCAGCCAAGCAGGGGGCGAGGGTGAAAAACTGTTTTTT. This translates into CASSQAGGEGEKLFF.

The chain uses TRBV7-3 and TRBJ1-1; D is unresolved. The V gene lost 4 bases and the J gene lost 8 bases, with 14 bases spanning the gap. The CDR3 contains 13 residues. CDR1 SGHTA and CDR2 FQGTGA come from the germline V gene. CDR3 region: CASSSTQLGEAFF. In nucleotides, the CDR3 is TGTGCCAGCAGCTCAACTCAGCTGGGGGAAGCTTTCTTT.

This clone was observed a few times. The rearrangement links TRBV7-2 to TRBJ1-2, with no clear D. Trimming removed 0 bases from V and 4 bases from J, with 9 bases in between. CDR1 is SGHTA and CDR2 is FQGNSA in the germline V gene. The CDR3 extends over 14 amino acids. In DNA form, the CDR3 reads TGTGCCAGCAGCTTAGCGACAATCCCCTATGGCTACACCTTC. This translates into CASSLATIPYGYTF.

V usage is TRBV2 and J usage is TRBJ1-2; possible D gene TRBD1, 6 bases. CDR1 SNHLY and CDR2 FYNNEI come from the germline V gene. V was pared by 4 bases and J by 2 bases, with 11 bases between. The CDR3 contains 14 residues. The CDR3 DNA reads TGTGCCAGCAGTGTGGACAGAAAAAACTATGGCTACACCTTC. Translating gives CASSVDRKNYGYTF.

The CDR3 is CASSKDTGATQYF. The CDR3 DNA follows: TGTGCCAGCAGCAAAGACACAGGAGCTACGCAGTATTTT. The chain joins TRBV5-4 to TRBJ2-3; possibly TRBD1 for D (5 bases). Trimming took 4 bases from V and 8 from J, leaving 14 bases between them. Germline lookup yields CDR1 SGHNT and CDR2 YYREEE (reference sequence). This CDR3 region has 13 residues.

The genes are TRBV6-2 or TRBV6-3 and TRBJ1-1; the D is unclear. The germline V gene encodes CDR1 MNHEY and CDR2 SVGEGT. The V gene lost 5 bases and the J gene lost 4 bases, with 5 bases spanning the gap. The CDR3 spans 11 residues. The CDR3 reads CASSHGTEAFF. For the CDR3, the DNA is TGTGCCAGCAGTCACGGCACTGAAGCTTTCTTT.

J is TRBJ1-2 and V is TRBV5-1, with D possibly matching TRBD1 (6 bases). Germline-derived CDR1 and CDR2 are SGHRS and YFSETQ. V was shortened by 0 bases and J by 2 bases, with 11 bases between the two germline ends. The CDR3 has 15 amino acids. This CDR3 is CASSLAAGANYGYTF. In nucleotides, the CDR3 is TGCGCCAGCAGCTTGGCCGCAGGGGCCAACTATGGCTACACCTTC.

This chain uses TRBV9 with TRBJ2-1; tentatively, D is TRBD1 or TRBD2 (5 bases each). In germline, CDR1 is SGDLS, CDR2 YYNGEE. The V and J ends lost 4 bases and 3 bases respectively, with 17 bases between them. This CDR3 has 16 amino acids. The CDR3 DNA reads TGTGCCAGCAGCTCCCTCGGGACGTATATCTACAATGAGCAGTTCTTC. As protein: CASSSLGTYIYNEQFF.

This chain connects TRBV14 to TRBJ1-2; the match to TRBD1 covers 7 bases. This CDR3 comprises 15 residues. The V gene end was trimmed by 4 bases and the J gene end by 1 base; junction bases not matched to a gene: 6. Germline V gene lookup returns CDR1 SGHDN and CDR2 FVKESK. CDR3 bases: TGTGCCAGCAGCCCCGCCGGGACAGTTAACTATGGCTACACCTTC. Its translation is CASSPAGTVNYGYTF.

This clone was found a few times. V and J are TRBV11-1 and TRBJ1-1; TRBD1 matches at 11 bases. With 0 bases clipped from V and 5 bases from J, the junction kept 2 bases outside the gene matches. The germline V gene encodes CDR1 SGHAT and CDR2 FQDESV (reference sequence). The CDR3 is 15 residues long. The DNA of the CDR3 is TGTGCCAGCAGCTTAGCCGGGACAGGGGGGACTGAAGCTTTCTTT. Protein sequence: CASSLAGTGGTEAFF.

V gene TRBV5-1 combines with J gene TRBJ1-1; D is uncertain. With 3 bases removed from V and 8 bases from J, the gap between germline ends came to 20 bases. Germline CDR1 and CDR2: SGHRS and YFSETQ. The CDR3 is 15 residues long. The CDR3 DNA sequence: TGCGCCAGCAGCTCTGGACCGCGTAGCCCCAGGGAAGCTTTCTTT. This codes for CASSSGPRSPREAFF.

V and J are TRBV5-1 and TRBJ1-2; 9 bases fit TRBD1. J gave up 2 bases and V 4 bases, and 9 bases lay outside the gene matches. Germline V gene lookup returns CDR1 SGHRS and CDR2 YFSETQ. The CDR3 covers 16 residues. The CDR3 region is CASSLNAGTGNYGYTF. The CDR3 nucleotides read TGCGCCAGCAGCCTCAACGCCGGGACAGGGAACTATGGCTACACCTTC.

The gene calls are TRBV6-1 and TRBJ1-1; the D gene is possibly TRBD1 (5 bases). This CDR3 has 15 residues. Germline V gene data show CDR1 as MNHNS and CDR2 as SASEGT. The V end was cut by 3 bases, the J end by 6 bases, with 17 bases between. In DNA, the CDR3 is TGTGCCAGCAGTGACCTCGGGGTGGGGGTTGCTGAAGCTTTCTTT. It codes for CASSDLGVGVAEAFF.

The chain recombines TRBV2 with TRBJ2-2; D call uncertain. Germline lookup yields CDR1 SNHLY and CDR2 FYNNEI. The CDR3 contains 14 residues. V was cut by 4 bases and J by 2 bases, with 8 bases left in between. CDR3 coding DNA: TGTGCCAGCAGTGTAGTCCCAAACACCGGGGAGCTGTTTTTT. Translation gives CASSVVPNTGELFF.

The rearrangement links TRBV18 to TRBJ2-2; 9 nucleotides align to TRBD1. The V gene end was trimmed by 6 bases and the J gene end by 4 bases; junction bases not matched to a gene: 9. Germline CDR1 is KGHSH and CDR2 is LQKENI. The CDR3 has 16 amino acids. The CDR3 DNA reads TGTGCCAGCTCCACAGGGACAGGGTGGAGCACCGGGGAGCTGTTTTTT. Amino acids: CASSTGTGWSTGELFF.

This clone has more than one count but fewer than ten. The rearrangement uses TRBV5-4 and TRBJ2-3; 13 bases fit TRBD2. Germline assignment: CDR1 SGHNT and CDR2 YYREEE (reference sequence). This CDR3 is 17 amino acids long. The trim removed 0 bases at V and 4 bases at J, leaving 5 bases unmatched. The chain's CDR3 is CASSLVTSGRWSDTQYF. The CDR3 DNA sequence: TGTGCCAGCAGCTTGGTGACTAGCGGGAGGTGGTCAGATACGCAGTATTTT.

This clone is large by share. J is TRBJ1-6 and V is TRBV4-1; 9 bases line up with TRBD1. Germline V CDR1 and CDR2: MGHRA, YSYEKL. The CDR3 length is 16 residues. Trimming removed 4 bases from V and 7 bases from J; junction bases left unmatched: 8. CDR3 protein: CASSRMGQGMNSPLHF. CDR3 bases: TGCGCCAGCAGCCGGATGGGACAGGGTATGAATTCACCCCTCCACTTT.

The genes are TRBV18 and TRBJ2-1; 15 nucleotides line up with TRBD2. V gave up 8 bases and J gave up 7 bases; unmatched junction bases: 9. In germline, CDR1 is KGHSH, CDR2 LQKENI. The CDR3 is made up of 16 amino acids. The CDR3 sequence: CASGRGLAGGRNEQFF. The CDR3 bases are TGTGCCAGCGGACGGGGACTAGCGGGGGGAAGAAATGAGCAGTTCTTC.

This chain links TRBV4-2 with TRBJ2-3; the D is unclear. With 0 bases removed from V and 0 bases from J, the gap between germline ends came to 7 bases. This CDR3 has 15 amino acids. The germline gives CDR1 LGHNA, CDR2 YNFKEQ. The DNA of the CDR3 is TGTGCCAGCAGCCAAGAAAGATCTAGCACAGATACGCAGTATTTT. Its protein product is CASSQERSSTDTQYF.

The gene calls are TRBV7-2 and TRBJ2-5; TRBD2 matches 11 bases. J gave up 1 base and V 3 bases, and 4 bases lay outside the gene matches. Germline CDR1 reads SGHTA; CDR2 reads FQGNSA. This CDR3 is 16 amino acids long. The CDR3 region has the DNA TGTGCCAGCAGCTTTTGGCTAGCGGGGGGCCAAGAGACCCAGTACTTC. Amino acids: CASSFWLAGGQETQYF.

This chain uses TRBV19 with TRBJ1-6; tentatively, D is TRBD1 (6 bases). With 3 bases removed from V and 10 bases from J, the gap between germline ends came to 13 bases. The V gene's germline CDR1 is LNHDA and CDR2 SQIVND (reference sequence). The CDR3 is 14 residues long. This CDR3 reads CASSILQGQSPLHF. The CDR3 bases are TGTGCCAGTAGTATTTTACAGGGACAATCACCCCTCCACTTT.

This chain uses TRBV3-1 (or the pseudogene TRBV3-2) with TRBJ2-7; D is unresolved. The ends were cut back, 3 bases at V and 3 bases at J, with 6 bases in the middle. The germline CDR1 and CDR2 sequences are LGHDT and YNNKEL (reference sequence). CDR3 length: 12 residues. The CDR3 nucleotides are TGTGCCAGCAGCCATCGGCGCTACGAGCAGTACTTC. It is translated as CASSHRRYEQYF.